Each of the 9 T cell receptor beta chains below was sequenced from the same sample in a study of blood T cell repertoires in COVID-19. Generated by immunoSEQ multiplex PCR, the TCRdb table keeps only in-frame clones and is missing some. The table shows fewer than 85,000 clones, with 80% to 90% occurring only once. Source material: peripheral blood. These receptors came from a man aged 45 to 65 with active COVID-19.

In its sample, this clone was seen once. The DNA for the CDR3 is TGTGCCAGCAGCCTCGACAGGGCACATCAGTACTTC. Protein sequence: CASSLDRAHQYF. This chain uses TRBV2 with TRBJ2-4; 7 nucleotides align to TRBD1. The CDR3 sequence is 12 residues long. Germline CDR1 is SNHLY and CDR2 is FYNNEI. The V gene end was trimmed by 6 bases and the J gene end by 12 bases; junction bases not matched to a gene: 8.

V usage is TRBV30 and J usage is TRBJ1-4, with 10 bases fitting TRBD1. J gave up 7 bases and V 5 bases, and 7 bases lay outside the gene matches. The CDR3 is made up of 14 amino acids. The germline gives CDR1 GTSNPN, CDR2 SVGIG (reference sequence). The CDR3: CAWADRGRAEKLFF. The DNA of the CDR3 is TGTGCCTGGGCAGACAGGGGGCGAGCTGAAAAACTGTTTTTT.

The V gene is TRBV7-2, the J gene TRBJ2-5, with 8 bases that match TRBD2. The CDR3 is made up of 13 amino acids. Germline loops: CDR1 SGHTA, CDR2 FQGNSA. With V trimmed by 7 bases and J by 5 bases, 6 bases remained unmatched. As DNA, the CDR3 is TGTGCCAGCACCCCACCGGGGGGGGAGACCCAGTACTTC. It is translated as CASTPPGGETQYF.

The rearrangement links TRBV9 to TRBJ2-3; 8 bases match TRBD2. The CDR3 consists of 16 residues. Germline V gene lookup returns CDR1 SGDLS and CDR2 YYNGEE. Germline trimming cut 3 bases from V and 0 bases from J; bases unmatched to any gene: 6. For the CDR3, the DNA is TGTGCCAGCAGCGCTCCCCCTAGCGGGAGCACAGATACGCAGTATTTT. Residues: CASSAPPSGSTDTQYF.

The V gene is TRBV5-1, the J gene TRBJ2-7, with 7 nucleotides matching TRBD1. This CDR3 region has 13 residues. The V gene end was trimmed by 3 bases and the J gene end by 6 bases; junction bases not matched to a gene: 6. CDR1 is SGHRS and CDR2 is YFSETQ in the germline V gene. CDR3 region: CASSSQGTGEQYF. In DNA form, the CDR3 reads TGCGCCAGCAGCTCACAGGGGACCGGCGAGCAGTACTTC.

This clone was seen a handful of times. The chain carries TRBV9 and TRBJ2-2; TRBD1 aligns across 7 bases. Germline CDR1 is SGDLS and CDR2 is YYNGEE. The V segment lost 3 bases and the J segment 0 bases; nucleotides outside the gene matches: 5. The CDR3 contains 16 residues. The DNA of the CDR3 is TGTGCCAGCAGCGAAGAGGGACAGCCGAACACCGGGGAGCTGTTTTTT. Its protein is CASSEEGQPNTGELFF. Complete variable domain (other parts from reference TRBV9 and TRBJ2-2): DSGVTQTPKHLITATGQRVTLRCSPRSGDLSVYWYQQSLDQGLQFLIQYYNGEERAKGNILERFSAQQFPDLHSELNLSSLELGDSALYFCASSEEGQPNTGELFFGEGSRLTVL.

V and J are TRBV27 and TRBJ2-3; unclear D gene. The germline V gene encodes CDR1 MNHEY and CDR2 SMNVEV (reference sequence). The CDR3 consists of 15 residues. V dropped 6 bases and J dropped 0 bases, with 13 bases sitting between them. CDR3: CASSYSSASTDTQYF. CDR3 in DNA: TGTGCCAGCAGCTATTCTAGTGCGAGCACAGATACGCAGTATTTT.

The chain uses TRBV7-2 and TRBJ1-4, with TRBD1 as a possible D gene (5 bases). This CDR3 is 16 amino acids long. The ends were cut back, 3 bases at V and 5 bases at J, with 16 bases in the middle. Germline V CDR1 and CDR2: SGHTA, FQGNSA. This CDR3 reads CASSLGRGSLNEKLFF. DNA of the CDR3: TGTGCCAGCAGCTTGGGACGGGGGTCCCTCAATGAAAAACTGTTTTTT.

The CDR3 sequence: CASSQEGAGGQNEQYF. The CDR3 nucleotides read TGTGCCAGCAGCCAAGAAGGGGCGGGAGGGCAGAACGAGCAGTACTTC. The chain employs TRBV3-1 (or the pseudogene TRBV3-2) and TRBJ2-7; TRBD2 agrees at 9 bases. V lost 0 bases, J lost 5 bases, and 8 bases stayed unmatched. Germline lookup yields CDR1 LGHDT and CDR2 YNNKEL (reference sequence). The CDR3 is 16 residues long.